The 23 T cell receptor beta chains reported below all come from one sample, sequenced in a study of radiotherapy plus CTLA-4 blockade in lung cancer (dated by TCRdb to the late 2010s). The library relied on the immunoSEQ multiplex PCR assay. Entries here come from immuneACCESS through TCRdb and include only in-frame sequences with V and J called. Some clones fail to appear in such tables; in the studies checked, an unresolved V gene covers under half of the shortfall, and the cause of the remainder is unknown. The sample table shows some 110,000 clones, and around 75% are seen once. In total, the top ten clones hold 4.5% to 6.5% of the sample. The sample consisted of peripheral blood, taken from a patient treated with radiotherapy plus ipilimumab. The source is a human donor with non-small cell lung cancer who had a partial response to radiotherapy plus ipilimumab.

The chain has TRBV9 and TRBJ2-1, with TRBD1 matching 8 bases. V was clipped by 2 bases and J by 8 bases; unmatched bases: 3. The CDR3 is 13 amino acids. CDR1 is SGDLS and CDR2 is YYNGEE in the germline V gene. For the CDR3, the DNA is TGTGCCAGCAGCGTGACAGGGGCTTATGAGCAGTTCTTC. Its protein product is CASSVTGAYEQFF.

V and J are TRBV15 and TRBJ2-1, with D possibly being TRBD2 (6 bases). Germline CDR1 reads LNHNV; CDR2 reads YYDKDF (reference sequence). The CDR3 extends over 14 amino acids. V lost 0 bases and J 5 bases, leaving 8 bases between the germline ends. Here the CDR3 reads CATSRDRTNNEQFF. As DNA, the CDR3 is TGTGCCACCAGCAGAGACCGGACTAACAATGAGCAGTTCTTC.

The chain is built from TRBV5-6 and TRBJ2-2, with D perhaps TRBD1 (5 bases). Germline V gene sequence: CDR1 SGHDT, CDR2 YYEEEE. CDR3 length equals 14 residues. V lost 0 bases and J 6 bases, leaving 9 bases between the germline ends. CDR3: CASSLGSGPGELFF. The CDR3 DNA is TGTGCCAGCAGCTTGGGGTCAGGGCCCGGGGAGCTGTTTTTT. Full variable domain (rest looked up from reference TRBV5-6 and TRBJ2-2): DAGVTQSPTHLIKTRGQQVTLRCSPKSGHDTVSWYQQALGQGPQFIFQYYEEEERQRGNFPDRFSGHQFPNYSSELNVNALLLGDSALYLCASSLGSGPGELFFGEGSRLTVL.

The chain employs TRBV19 and TRBJ1-2; D possibly corresponds to TRBD1 (5 bases). CDR3 length equals 13 residues. CDR1 and CDR2 from the germline V gene are LNHDA and SQIVND (reference sequence). V lost 6 bases and J 8 bases, leaving 16 bases between the germline ends. CDR3: CASSWAGREGYTF. CDR3 coding DNA: TGTGCCAGTAGCTGGGCAGGGAGGGAAGGCTACACCTTC.

The CDR3 region has the DNA TGTGCCAGCAGCTCGGGACAGGGGAACACCGGGGAGCTGTTTTTT. This sequence encodes CASSSGQGNTGELFF. The chain recombines TRBV28 with TRBJ2-2, with 9 bases identical to TRBD1. CDR1 MDHEN and CDR2 SYDVKM come from the germline V gene. V lost 6 bases to trimming and J lost 1 base; unmatched junction nucleotides: 3. There are 15 residues in the CDR3.

The chain recombines TRBV27 with TRBJ1-2; D not certain. The CDR3 loop spans 15 amino acids. Trimming cost V 5 bases and J 3 bases, with 16 bases left between them. Germline CDR1 MNHEY, CDR2 SMNVEV (reference sequence). The CDR3 reads CASSTQVGRHYGYTF. In DNA, the CDR3 is TGTGCCAGCAGTACACAAGTAGGCAGGCACTATGGCTACACCTTC.

This clone is a singleton in its sample. The chain recombines TRBV27 with TRBJ1-3, with D perhaps TRBD1 (5 bases). V lost 4 bases and J lost 2, with 9 bases in between. The CDR3 is made up of 14 amino acids. Looked up from germline, CDR1 is MNHEY and CDR2 is SMNVEV (reference sequence). The CDR3 DNA is TGTGCCAGCAGTTCGGGGGGGACTGGAAACACCATATATTTT. It codes for CASSSGGTGNTIYF.

This clone was found once. This chain joins TRBV29-1 and TRBJ1-2; D is uncertain. This CDR3 contains 10 residues. The germline V gene has CDR1 SQVTM and CDR2 ANQGSEA. V dropped 2 bases and J dropped 10 bases, with 8 bases sitting between them. This CDR3 reads CSVESGFYTF. CDR3 DNA: TGCAGCGTTGAATCGGGATTCTACACCTTC.

The rearrangement links TRBV7-9 to TRBJ2-7, with 8 bases that match TRBD2. The CDR3 runs 16 residues. Trimming cost V 5 bases and J 2 bases; bases outside gene matches: 11. The germline CDR1 and CDR2 sequences are SEHNR and FQNEAQ (reference sequence). CDR3 sequence (DNA): TGTGCCAGCAGCCCCCAGGGAGCGGGAGTCCCCTACGAGCAGTACTTC. This translates into CASSPQGAGVPYEQYF.

The chain carries TRBV11-2 and TRBJ2-1, with a tentative D call TRBD2 (6 bases). Germline CDR1 is SGHAT and CDR2 is FQNNGV. The CDR3 covers 14 residues. With 3 bases removed from V and 0 bases from J, the gap between germline ends came to 6 bases. CDR3: CASSFGSSYNEQFF. Here the CDR3 DNA reads TGTGCCAGCAGCTTCGGGAGCTCCTACAATGAGCAGTTCTTC.

This sequence joins TRBV2 and TRBJ2-2; 9 nucleotides agree with TRBD2. The germline CDR1 and CDR2 sequences are SNHLY and FYNNEI. V dropped 10 bases and J dropped 6; count of bases not matched to a gene: 12. The CDR3 has 15 residues. The CDR3 nucleotides read TGTGCCACCACCCCAGCGGGAGGATTGTCCGGGGAGCTGTTTTTT. Protein: CATTPAGGLSGELFF.

The V and J genes are TRBV9 and TRBJ2-3; D gene ambiguous. Germline assignment: CDR1 SGDLS and CDR2 YYNGEE. The CDR3 is made up of 12 amino acids. With 0 bases removed from V and 5 bases from J, the gap between germline ends came to 4 bases. CDR3 residues: CASSVVGDTQYF. CDR3 coding DNA: TGTGCCAGCAGCGTAGTCGGAGATACGCAGTATTTT.

The chain joins TRBV18 to TRBJ1-3, with D possibly matching TRBD1 (5 bases). There are 16 residues in the CDR3. CDR1 and CDR2 from the germline V gene are KGHSH and LQKENI. V was shortened by 5 bases and J by 4 bases, with 18 bases between the two germline ends. For the CDR3, the DNA is TGTGCCAGCTCAGCGCCACCGTACCCAGGGGGAAACACCATATATTTT. Translating gives CASSAPPYPGGNTIYF.

The chain employs TRBV19 and TRBJ1-5; D is possibly TRBD1 (5 bases). V dropped 8 bases and J dropped 1 base, with 9 bases sitting between them. Germline V gene sequence: CDR1 LNHDA, CDR2 SQIVND (reference sequence). This CDR3 has 13 residues. The CDR3 sequence is CASGGGSNQPQHF. CDR3 sequence (DNA): TGTGCCAGTGGGGGGGGGAGCAATCAGCCCCAGCATTTT. The complete variable domain, with remaining parts taken from reference TRBV19 and TRBJ1-5, reads DGGITQSPKYLFRKEGQNVTLSCEQNLNHDAMYWYRQDPGQGLRLIYYSQIVNDFQKGDIAEGYSVSREKKESFPLTVTSAQKNPTAFYLCASGGGSNQPQHFGDGTRLSIL.

The DNA of the CDR3 is TGTGCCACCAGCAACTGGGGGACTAGCGTCTTTCAAGAGACCCAGTACTTC. It is translated as CATSNWGTSVFQETQYF. The J gene is TRBJ2-5, the V gene TRBV15; 10 nucleotides align to TRBD2. V shed 4 bases, J shed 2 bases, and the junction held 10 bases outside the gene matches. Germline assignment: CDR1 LNHNV and CDR2 YYDKDF (reference sequence). The CDR3 has 17 amino acids.

This rearrangement joins TRBV9 to TRBJ1-1; D possibly corresponds to TRBD1 (6 bases). Germline V gives CDR1 SGDLS, CDR2 YYNGEE. The CDR3 runs to 15 residues. Trimming shortened V by 4 bases and J by 4 bases, and 17 bases separated the two germline ends. The CDR3: CASSRQQGGGTEAFF. The CDR3 bases are TGTGCCAGCAGCCGCCAACAGGGCGGGGGCACTGAAGCTTTCTTT.

The chain combines TRBV5-1 with TRBJ2-3, with D maybe TRBD2 (6 bases). Germline V lookup: CDR1 SGHRS, CDR2 YFSETQ. This CDR3 has 17 amino acids. Trimming took off 3 bases at V and 2 bases at J, with 19 bases between the two ends. CDR3 loop: CASSSSTGTSYTDTQYF. The DNA for the CDR3 is TGCGCCAGCAGCTCAAGTACCGGGACTTCCTACACAGATACGCAGTATTTT.

The table lists this clone with a few counts. This chain links TRBV6-4 with TRBJ2-1, with a weak D call TRBD1 (5 bases). Deletions cut 4 bases from V and 2 bases from J, with 12 bases between. The CDR3 length is 15 residues. Germline CDR1 and CDR2: MRHNA and SNTAGT. CDR3 nucleotides: TGTGCCAGCAGTGCCGTGGACAAGCCCTACAATGAGCAGTTCTTC. Its translation: CASSAVDKPYNEQFF.

This clone was counted only a few times. The chain uses TRBV9 and TRBJ2-5; D is uncertain. Germline CDR1 is SGDLS and CDR2 is YYNGEE. V was clipped by 0 bases and J by 4 bases, with 13 bases between them. The CDR3 runs to 15 residues. For the CDR3, the DNA is TGTGCCAGCAGCGTAGATGGCAGTAATGTAGAGACCCAGTACTTC. Its protein product is CASSVDGSNVETQYF.

This clone was detected once. The rearrangement uses TRBV7-6 and TRBJ2-3; D is ambiguous. CDR1 and CDR2 from the germline V gene are SGHVS and FNYEAQ. The CDR3 covers 14 residues. The V and J ends lost 3 bases and 5 bases respectively, with 12 bases between them. DNA for the CDR3: TGTGCCAGCAGCTTTCGCCAGGCAGGAGATACGCAGTATTTT. Protein product: CASSFRQAGDTQYF.

The chain has TRBV29-1 and TRBJ1-2; the D gene is possibly TRBD1 (6 bases). This CDR3 region has 11 residues. The ends were cut back, 5 bases at V and 6 bases at J, with 10 bases in the middle. Looked up from germline, CDR1 is SQVTM and CDR2 is ANQGSEA. CDR3 protein: CSVLGANGYTF. CDR3 nucleotide sequence: TGCAGCGTTTTGGGGGCGAATGGCTACACCTTC.

Only a few counts were recorded for this clone. Other DNA sequences in this sample translate to the same CDR3. V is TRBV9 and J is TRBJ2-5, with a weak D call TRBD2 (5 bases). This CDR3 has 15 amino acids. The germline V gene has CDR1 SGDLS and CDR2 YYNGEE. V dropped 0 bases and J dropped 1 base, with 10 bases sitting between them. CDR3 residues: CASSVGTGIQETQYF. The CDR3 nucleotides are TGTGCCAGCAGCGTAGGGACGGGGATCCAAGAGACCCAGTACTTC.

The chain joins TRBV28 to TRBJ1-1, with a tentative D call TRBD1 (6 bases). Deletions cut 7 bases from V and 4 bases from J, with 19 bases between. The germline CDR1 and CDR2 sequences are MDHEN and SYDVKM. The CDR3 covers 15 residues. Written as DNA, the CDR3 is TGTGCCAGCACCATTATGTGGGGGCGCGGCACTGAAGCTTTCTTT. Protein sequence: CASTIMWGRGTEAFF.